A single sample gave rise to the 25 T cell receptor beta chains below, sequenced in a study of naive and memory T cell subsets. The beta constant-region primer was an equimolar mix of two oligonucleotides covering TRBC1 and TRBC2. TCRdb re-called the UMI-ligation and nested PCR reads through MiXCR, storing one row per CDR3 protein. The repertoire holds roughly 91,000 distinct CDR3 sequences, roughly 14% seen once, with approximately 0.84% in the top ten. The sample was central memory CD4+ T cells from blood. The receptors here all came from a human donor in good health.

The gene calls are TRBV5-4 and TRBJ2-2; 8 bases are a match to TRBD1. V dropped 5 bases and J dropped 0; count of bases not matched to a gene: 6. Germline V gene data show CDR1 as SGHNT and CDR2 as YYREEE (reference sequence). This CDR3 is built from 16 residues. CDR3 region: CASRPPGQANTGELFF. The CDR3 nucleotides read TGTGCCAGCAGGCCCCCGGGACAGGCGAACACCGGGGAGCTGTTTTTT.

The V gene is TRBV6-2 or TRBV6-3, the J gene TRBJ2-1; unclear D gene. The CDR3 runs 15 residues. The ends were cut back, 7 bases at V and 3 bases at J, with 16 bases in the middle. Germline V gene sequence: CDR1 MNHEY, CDR2 SVGEGT. CDR3 in amino acids: CASNLTPKSYNEQFF. The DNA for the CDR3 is TGTGCCAGCAATCTTACACCAAAGAGCTACAATGAGCAGTTCTTC.

This chain connects TRBV5-1 to TRBJ1-2, with TRBD1 matching over 9 bases. J was trimmed by 5 bases and V by 0 bases; bases with no gene match: 11. Germline lookup yields CDR1 SGHRS and CDR2 YFSETQ. The CDR3 contains 17 residues. CDR3 DNA: TGCGCCAGCAGCTTGGAAGGACAGGGGCCCTTTGGGTATGGCTACACCTTC. It translates to CASSLEGQGPFGYGYTF.

This clonotype was observed at least ten times. The chain joins TRBV5-4 to TRBJ2-4; 7 bases match TRBD1. The CDR3 totals 14 residues. V lost 4 bases and J lost 4; bases outside the gene matches: 5. Germline values: CDR1 SGHNT, CDR2 YYREEE (reference sequence). The DNA for the CDR3 is TGTGCCAGCAGCCAGGGGGTATTGAAAAACATTCAGTACTTC. It is translated as CASSQGVLKNIQYF.

This chain uses TRBV10-1 with TRBJ2-1; 7 nucleotides agree with TRBD2. Germline trimming cut 3 bases from V and 5 bases from J; bases unmatched to any gene: 10. Germline V gene lookup returns CDR1 WNHNN and CDR2 SYGVQD (reference sequence). This CDR3 has 16 residues. The CDR3 nucleotides are TGCGCCAGCAGTGAACAACCGGGAGGTTCCAACAATGAGCAGTTCTTC. Translation gives CASSEQPGGSNNEQFF.

Only a few counts were recorded for this clonotype. The CDR3: CASSPRGRDNQETQYF. The CDR3 DNA sequence: TGTGCCAGCAGCCCGCGGGGTCGGGACAACCAAGAGACCCAGTACTTC. This chain joins TRBV3-1 and TRBJ2-5; D may correspond to TRBD1 or TRBD2 (6 bases each). Germline CDR1 LGHDT, CDR2 YNNKEL (reference sequence). The CDR3 loop spans 16 amino acids. Trimming stripped 4 bases from V and 0 bases from J, with 15 bases between.

This clonotype was found many times. The gene calls are TRBV6-1 and TRBJ1-3, with D unresolved. This CDR3 is 14 amino acids long. Germline CDR1 MNHNS, CDR2 SASEGT. Trimming took off 8 bases at V and 0 bases at J, with 11 bases between the two ends. The CDR3 loop reads CASGRGTSGNTIYF. The CDR3 DNA reads TGTGCCAGCGGGCGGGGAACCTCTGGAAACACCATATATTTT.

This clonotype was seen repeatedly, ten times or more. The chain joins TRBV6-1 to TRBJ2-4; 12 positions agree with TRBD2. This CDR3 has 20 amino acids. CDR1 is MNHNS, CDR2 SASEGT, per germline. V lost 0 bases and J lost 1; bases outside the gene matches: 10. CDR3 amino acids: CASSEALPGLAGGAKNIQYF. For the CDR3, the DNA is TGTGCCAGCAGTGAAGCGCTCCCGGGCCTAGCGGGAGGGGCCAAAAACATTCAGTACTTC.

This clonotype was observed a handful of times. This chain joins TRBV29-1 and TRBJ2-2, with 11 positions matching TRBD2. J was trimmed by 6 bases and V by 7 bases; bases with no gene match: 4. This CDR3 spans 13 amino acids. Germline-derived CDR1 and CDR2 are SQVTM and ANQGSEA. The CDR3 region has the DNA TGCAGCGGCAAACTAGCGGGAGCCGGGGAGCTGTTTTTT. It codes for CSGKLAGAGELFF.

This clonotype came up a few times. This sequence joins TRBV12-3 or TRBV12-4 and TRBJ2-2; no clear D gene. CDR3 length: 13 residues. Trimming took 8 bases from V and 7 from J, leaving 14 bases between them. The CDR3 bases are TGTGCCAGCTTTAGTAGCTATGGCGGGGAGCTGTTTTTT. Its protein is CASFSSYGGELFF.

DNA of the CDR3: TGTGCCAGCAGTTCTAGCGGACCCACAGATACGCAGTATTTT. It yields the protein CASSSSGPTDTQYF. The chain carries TRBV28 and TRBJ2-3, with 7 bases identical to TRBD2. Trimming took 4 bases from V and 2 from J; bases not matched to a gene: 3. Per the germline V gene, CDR1 is MDHEN and CDR2 is SYDVKM. The CDR3 has 14 residues. Full variable domain (missing parts from reference TRBV28 and TRBJ2-3): DVKVTQSSRYLVKRTGEKVFLECVQDMDHENMFWYRQDPGLGLRLIYFSYDVKMKEKGDIPEGYSVSREKKERFSLILESASTNQTSMYLCASSSSGPTDTQYFGPGTRLTVL.

Many counts were recorded for this clonotype. J is TRBJ2-5 and V is TRBV5-1; 8 bases map to TRBD1. The CDR3 runs to 13 residues. CDR1 and CDR2 from the germline V gene are SGHRS and YFSETQ. J was trimmed by 3 bases and V by 5 bases; bases with no gene match: 3. CDR3: CASSLTGEETQYF. CDR3 nucleotides: TGCGCCAGCAGTTTGACAGGGGAAGAGACCCAGTACTTC.

The chain links TRBV30 to TRBJ2-3; 8 nucleotides match TRBD1. Germline V CDR1 and CDR2: GTSNPN, SVGIG (reference sequence). J lost 2 bases, V lost 7 bases, and 8 bases had no gene match. The CDR3 covers 14 residues. The CDR3 sequence: CALGTGGITDTQYF. The CDR3 nucleotides are TGTGCCTTGGGGACAGGAGGCATCACAGATACGCAGTATTTT.

Many counts were recorded for this clonotype. V gene TRBV10-3 combines with J gene TRBJ2-6; no firm D call. The CDR3 is 17 residues long. CDR1 and CDR2 from the germline V gene are ENHRY and SYGVKD. V lost 10 bases and J lost 0, with 19 bases in between. This CDR3 is CATVSPGKSSGANVLTF. Written as DNA, the CDR3 is TGTGCCACCGTTTCGCCGGGTAAAAGCTCTGGGGCCAACGTCCTGACTTTC.

This clonotype was counted between two and nine times. This chain uses TRBV9 with TRBJ2-2; D unclear. Germline V gene lookup returns CDR1 SGDLS and CDR2 YYNGEE. V was trimmed by 3 bases and J by 2 bases, leaving 8 bases between them. The CDR3 is 14 residues long. This CDR3 reads CASSEDPNTGELFF. The CDR3 coding sequence is TGTGCCAGCAGCGAGGACCCTAACACCGGGGAGCTGTTTTTT.

This clonotype was detected many times. The chain has TRBV3-1 and TRBJ2-3; tentative D call: TRBD1 (5 bases). The CDR3 is 12 residues long. Germline V lookup: CDR1 LGHDT, CDR2 YNNKEL (reference sequence). Deletions cut 6 bases from V and 4 bases from J, with 8 bases between. Here the CDR3 reads CASRRGSDTQYF. Here the CDR3 DNA reads TGTGCCAGCAGAAGGGGTTCAGATACGCAGTATTTT.

This clonotype showed up just a few times. V gene TRBV5-5 combines with J gene TRBJ2-2; D is unresolved. The CDR3 runs 17 residues. Germline lookup yields CDR1 SGHKS and CDR2 YYEKEE (reference sequence). Trimming removed 0 bases at V and 0 bases at J, with 12 bases between. The DNA for the CDR3 is TGTGCCAGCAGCTTGGAACCCTTCAGGTCGAACACCGGGGAGCTGTTTTTT. Its protein product is CASSLEPFRSNTGELFF.

This clonotype was recorded a few times. The chain carries TRBV6-5 and TRBJ2-1; 7 bases are a match to TRBD1. The CDR3 totals 20 residues. Germline CDR1 reads MNHEY; CDR2 reads SVGAGI. V shed 7 bases, J shed 2 bases, and the junction held 23 bases outside the gene matches. The CDR3, as DNA: TGTGCCAGCACCTACCTTCGGACAGGTCCAGGCGACCGGACCTACAATGAGCAGTTCTTC. Its protein product is CASTYLRTGPGDRTYNEQFF.

The sample holds a few counts of this clonotype. This chain connects TRBV5-1 to TRBJ2-7; 8 positions agree with TRBD2. Germline CDR1 is SGHRS and CDR2 is YFSETQ. J gave up 0 bases and V 4 bases, and 15 bases lay outside the gene matches. The CDR3 runs to 18 residues. The CDR3, as DNA: TGCGCCAGCAGCCCGAACACCAATAGCGGGATTAGCTCCTACGAGCAGTACTTC. Its translation is CASSPNTNSGISSYEQYF.

This clonotype was recorded at least ten times. V usage is TRBV11-2 and J usage is TRBJ2-1; 7 bases map to TRBD2. CDR3 length: 16 amino acids. Germline-derived CDR1 and CDR2 are SGHAT and FQNNGV. V dropped 1 base and J dropped 2; count of bases not matched to a gene: 5. The CDR3 coding sequence is TGTGCCAGCAGCTTAGCGGCTAGCGGTACCTACAATGAGCAGTTCTTC. Protein product: CASSLAASGTYNEQFF.

The V and J genes are TRBV12-5 and TRBJ2-1; 10 bases align to TRBD2. In germline, CDR1 is LGHNT, CDR2 FRNRAP. The CDR3 consists of 16 residues. Trimming at V came to 7 bases and at J to 0 bases, leaving 6 bases not matched to a gene. The CDR3 DNA follows: TGTGCTAGTGCCCTGGGACTAGCGACCTCCTACAATGAGCAGTTCTTC. The encoded protein is CASALGLATSYNEQFF. Based on the CDR3 plus reference TRBV12-5 and TRBJ2-1, the full variable domain is DARVTQTPRHKVTEMGQEVTMRCQPILGHNTVFWYRQTMMQGLELLAYFRNRAPLDDSGMPKDRFSAEMPDATLATLKIQPSEPRDSAVYFCASALGLATSYNEQFFGPGTRLTVL.

The sample holds a few counts of this clonotype. The genes are TRBV20-1 and TRBJ2-1; weak D call: TRBD1 (5 bases). V was pared by 6 bases and J by 10 bases, with 16 bases between. This CDR3 has 12 amino acids. Germline V gene lookup returns CDR1 DFQATT and CDR2 SNEGSKA (reference sequence). As DNA, the CDR3 is TGCAGTGCCACCAAGGGGAAACAAGAGCAGTTCTTC. Residues: CSATKGKQEQFF.

This clonotype has only a few counts. The chain recombines TRBV3-1 with TRBJ1-1; D might be TRBD1 (5 bases). The CDR3 is 15 amino acids. Looked up from germline, CDR1 is LGHDT and CDR2 is YNNKEL (reference sequence). Trimming took 6 bases from V and 6 from J, leaving 20 bases between them. DNA for the CDR3: TGTGCCAGCAGACAACGACAGAGCTTTTTGTCTGAAGCTTTCTTT. Translating it yields CASRQRQSFLSEAFF.

This clonotype was seen more than once but under ten times. The V gene is TRBV6-2 or TRBV6-3, the J gene TRBJ1-1; the D is unclear. This CDR3 has 14 amino acids. Trimming shortened V by 1 base and J by 4 bases, and 10 bases separated the two germline ends. Germline assignment: CDR1 MNHEY and CDR2 SVGEGT. The CDR3 DNA is TGTGCCAGCAGTTACTATCCGGGAAGCACTGAAGCTTTCTTT. Amino acid sequence: CASSYYPGSTEAFF.

This clonotype was seen at least ten times. The chain joins TRBV29-1 to TRBJ2-7; 7 bases line up with TRBD1. J lost 0 bases, V lost 6 bases, and 2 bases had no gene match. Germline V gene data show CDR1 as SQVTM and CDR2 as ANQGSEA. CDR3 length equals 12 residues. The CDR3 DNA follows: TGCAGCGTCGGGGACAGCTCCTACGAGCAGTACTTC. Its protein is CSVGDSSYEQYF.